These 9 T cell receptor beta chains share one sample of origin, sequenced in a study of STAT5B mutations in CD4+ large granular lymphocyte leukemia. The assay was immunoSEQ multiplex PCR, and TCRdb's table has in-frame clones only and misses some. The data contain about 23,000 clones, about 81% of them seen just once; the ten biggest clones take up approximately 8.9%. Sequencing used CD4+ T cells from blood buffy coats. These receptors were taken from a human donor in good health.

CDR3 sequence: CASTTGGAGGVEQYF. The CDR3 nucleotides read TGTGCCAGCACCACTGGAGGCGCGGGAGGGGTCGAGCAGTACTTC. The chain joins TRBV6-6 to TRBJ2-7; 9 bases match TRBD2. Germline V gene sequence: CDR1 MNHNY, CDR2 SVGAGI (reference sequence). This CDR3 is 15 amino acids long. With 7 bases clipped from V and 6 bases from J, the junction kept 13 bases outside the gene matches.

The chain couples TRBV5-4 to TRBJ2-2, with 11 bases that match TRBD2. Germline CDR1 SGHNT, CDR2 YYREEE (reference sequence). CDR3 length: 16 amino acids. V lost 2 bases, J lost 8 bases, and 8 bases stayed unmatched. The CDR3 DNA sequence: TGTGCCAGCAGCTTCACTAGCGGGAGTTGGGTAGGGGAGCTGTTTTTT. This codes for CASSFTSGSWVGELFF.

The V and J genes are TRBV2 and TRBJ1-3, with D perhaps matching TRBD1 (5 bases). CDR3 length: 14 residues. V was pared by 2 bases and J by 2 bases, with 7 bases between. Germline V lookup: CDR1 SNHLY, CDR2 FYNNEI. The CDR3 reads CASSETRAGNTIYF. The CDR3 DNA follows: TGTGCCAGCAGTGAAACCAGGGCTGGAAACACCATATATTTT.

This chain uses TRBV30 with TRBJ1-5; D is possibly TRBD1 (5 bases). From germline, CDR1 is GTSNPN and CDR2 SVGIG (reference sequence). Trimming removed 2 bases from V and 11 bases from J, with 19 bases in between. The CDR3 covers 14 residues. The CDR3 loop reads CAWSRGGLGSAQHF. CDR3 DNA: TGTGCCTGGAGTCGGGGCGGGTTGGGTTCGGCCCAGCATTTT.

This clone was seen more than once but under ten times. The chain uses TRBV2 and TRBJ1-2; D is unresolved. Germline lookup yields CDR1 SNHLY and CDR2 FYNNEI. Trimming removed 6 bases from V and 8 bases from J, with 10 bases in between. The CDR3 is made up of 11 amino acids. CDR3 bases: TGTGCCAGCAGGATAAGTGAGGGCTACACCTTC. As protein: CASRISEGYTF.

This chain links TRBV5-1 with TRBJ2-6; 7 bases map to TRBD1. The CDR3 covers 16 residues. Trimming removed 10 bases from V and 4 bases from J; junction bases left unmatched: 14. Germline lookup yields CDR1 SGHRS and CDR2 YFSETQ. CDR3 amino acids: CAVSTGALGGANVLTF. CDR3 sequence (DNA): TGCGCCGTCTCAACAGGGGCCCTCGGCGGGGCCAACGTCCTGACTTTC.

V gene TRBV27 combines with J gene TRBJ2-1; possible D gene TRBD2, 5 bases. This CDR3 spans 15 amino acids. Germline CDR1 and CDR2: MNHEY and SMNVEV (reference sequence). V was shortened by 7 bases and J by 5 bases, with 18 bases between the two germline ends. CDR3 nucleotide sequence: TGTGCCAGCACCAGTTTTCTGAGGGCCCACAATGAGCAGTTCTTC. Protein: CASTSFLRAHNEQFF.

The V and J genes are TRBV9 and TRBJ2-7; D not resolved. The V and J ends lost 4 bases and 4 bases respectively, with 18 bases between them. Germline CDR1 SGDLS, CDR2 YYNGEE. The CDR3 is made up of 15 amino acids. The CDR3 is CASSPAGQVGYEQYF. The CDR3 DNA reads as TGTGCCAGCAGCCCAGCCGGGCAGGTGGGGTACGAGCAGTACTTC.

The chain uses TRBV2 and TRBJ1-5, with D maybe TRBD1 (5 bases). V gave up 6 bases and J gave up 4 bases, with 16 bases separating them. CDR3 length: 15 amino acids. Germline assignment: CDR1 SNHLY and CDR2 FYNNEI. The CDR3: CASRPDTLGNQPQHF. CDR3 nucleotides: TGTGCCAGCAGGCCGGACACCCTAGGGAATCAGCCCCAGCATTTT.